Listed below are T cell receptor beta chains from one sample, sequenced in a study of Graves' ophthalmopathy and Graves' hyperthyroidism. TCRdb used MiXCR to reprocess the multiplex PCR reads, holding one entry per CDR3 protein. The sample has under 400,000 distinct CDR3 sequences; roughly a sixth are singletons. Sequencing input: peripheral blood. Every receptor here comes from an adult man with Graves' ophthalmopathy. CDR3s leave out the opening cysteine and the closing phenylalanine or tryptophan. A clone size is listed for some rows: how often the clone was seen (once, few, many), or a class if it is expanded.

j_gene,v_gene,abundance,CDR3aa
TRBJ2-5,TRBV20-1,many,SAPLAGQETQY
TRBJ2-2,TRBV12-3/TRBV12-4,many,ASRLTGSGELF
TRBJ2-5,TRBV12-3/TRBV12-4,many,ASSPVGGEWETQY
TRBJ2-2,TRBV2,many,ASSRDVANTGELF
TRBJ1-1,TRBV29-1,many,SDGRTRAF
TRBJ1-1,TRBV7-8,many,ASSSPRGQGATEAF
TRBJ2-7,TRBV10-3,.,AISEIDRGNEQY
TRBJ1-2,TRBV19,many,ATQQPGQANYGYT
TRBJ1-2,TRBV6-1,once,ASSNQDNYGYT
TRBJ1-2,TRBV11-2,many,ASSLSQSLIYGYT
TRBJ2-7,TRBV2,large,ASSPTSGRYEQY
TRBJ1-5,TRBV2,many,ASSIMGQPVQPQH
TRBJ2-7,TRBV28,.,ASNFQSGRAQY
TRBJ1-5,TRBV6-2/TRBV6-3,.,ASTSAGQANQPQH
TRBJ2-7,TRBV5-1,many,ASSSAGSSYEQY
TRBJ1-6,TRBV20-1,many,SARGDGNSPLH
TRBJ1-1,TRBV12-3/TRBV12-4,many,ASTRGEMNTEAF
TRBJ1-5,TRBV2,many,ASSPETGPRQPQH
TRBJ1-1,TRBV10-3,.,EQGRPLPLMNTEAF
TRBJ2-5,TRBV5-1,many,ASSDSETQY
TRBJ1-6,TRBV12-3/TRBV12-4,.,ASTLSGVGYSPLH
TRBJ1-6,TRBV6-4,few,ASSDSGDNSPLH
TRBJ1-6,TRBV6-5,many,ASSYSENRLIVPDSPLH
TRBJ2-5,TRBV11-2,many,ASSLVGAVQETQY
TRBJ1-2,TRBV3-1,.,ASSQGPGGAGYGYT
TRBJ1-5,TRBV12-3/TRBV12-4,many,ASMRGLGPQH
TRBJ2-2,TRBV6-1,many,ASSEQANTGELF
TRBJ2-7,TRBV20-1,many,SARAARPSYEQY
TRBJ2-7,TRBV28,.,ASTSDSHPSYEQY
TRBJ2-5,TRBV19,many,ASSTQGETQY
TRBJ1-1,TRBV11-1,.,ASSKARLKTGGHTEAF
TRBJ2-7,TRBV6-1,many,ASSPRTGGVEEQY
TRBJ1-1,TRBV5-6,many,ASSLIEGAEKAF
TRBJ2-5,TRBV15,many,ATSKLTGEETQY
TRBJ1-2,TRBV28,many,ASSLDPRLGGYT
TRBJ2-5,TRBV18,many,ASSPTSWETQY
TRBJ2-5,TRBV20-1,many,SGRSPVQETQY
TRBJ2-5,TRBV29-1,many,SVGWGQETQY
TRBJ2-5,TRBV24-1,many,ATSDFKQRQETQY
TRBJ2-7,TRBV5-1,once,ASSLGWNERY
TRBJ1-6,TRBV4-1,many,ASSQDSADRGTLH
TRBJ1-5,TRBV9,many,ASSVAGRDSNQPQH
TRBJ2-7,TRBV6-2/TRBV6-3,many,ASSYSTGGWDEQY
TRBJ1-1,TRBV28,many,ASSFVGIMNTEAF
TRBJ2-5,TRBV2,.,ASRTGTSGRTQY
TRBJ2-5,TRBV7-8,.,ASSSGLAAVAQY
TRBJ2-7,TRBV30,once,AWSVRSLVSYEQY
TRBJ2-2,TRBV10-3,many,AISEHSTNTGELF
TRBJ1-3,TRBV28,many,ASSLSPFPGNTIY
TRBJ2-5,TRBV4-3,many,ASSQGLLTGTETQY
TRBJ1-2,TRBV7-3,many,ASSPRDRGHALDGYT
TRBJ2-5,TRBV18,many,ASSPRQGPQETQY
TRBJ1-1,TRBV28,many,ASSLGTGGTNTEAF
TRBJ2-1,TRBV20-1,many,SARGMRGSYNEQF
TRBJ2-7,TRBV29-1,many,SALRDRSSYEQY
TRBJ2-4,TRBV9,many,ASSVGLAKNIQY
TRBJ1-2,TRBV15,.,ATSRERGPYGYT
TRBJ1-1,TRBV7-8,many,ASSLSGLSANTEAF
TRBJ1-1,TRBV30,many,AWSDLGLPNTEAF